A single sample is the source of the 13 T cell receptor beta chains below, sequenced in a study of T cells in Graves' hyperthyroidism and ophthalmopathy. Template material for amplifying TCR beta CDR3 regions consisted of RNA transcripts. HTBI primers drove first-round RT-PCR of the TCR CDR3. TCRdb re-analysed the multiplex PCR reads in MiXCR, keeping a single row per CDR3 protein. The profile shows about 840,000 distinct CDR3 sequences, around 38% of them singletons. The specimen sequenced was blood. Every receptor here comes from a man younger than 35 with Graves' hyperthyroidism.

This clonotype was found many times. This chain links TRBV20-1 with TRBJ1-2, with D perhaps matching TRBD1 (5 bases). Per germline, CDR1 DFQATT and CDR2 SNEGSKA (reference sequence). V was pared by 6 bases and J by 6 bases, with 11 bases between. The CDR3 runs 11 residues. Written as DNA, the CDR3 is TGCAGTGCCGTGACAGCGGATGGCTACACCTTC. This codes for CSAVTADGYTF.

Worth noting for this clonotype: A clone one base away is much larger, so this may be a read error. The CDR3 end shows no conserved phenylalanine or tryptophan, and so a read error is likely. V and J are TRBV29-1 and TRBJ2-7; D remains unclear. The germline CDR1 and CDR2 sequences are SQVTM and ANQGSEA. Trimming took off 4 bases at V and 3 bases at J, with 10 bases between the two ends. The CDR3 is made up of 12 amino acids. The CDR3 sequence is CSVVQSNYEQYL. The CDR3 DNA is TGCAGCGTTGTACAGTCCAACTACGAGCAGTACCTC.

This clonotype was detected a few times. Just one base apart from a much larger clone, this may be a read error. The J gene is TRBJ2-7, the V gene TRBV29-1; 7 positions match TRBD2. The CDR3 runs to 13 residues. The germline V gene has CDR1 SQVTM and CDR2 ANQGSEA. V dropped 4 bases and J dropped 3; count of bases not matched to a gene: 6. This chain's CDR3 is CSVGSERDYEQYF. Written as DNA, the CDR3 is TGCAGCGTTGGGTCGGAGCGGGACTACGAGCAGTACTTC.

This clonotype was recorded a few times. The chain carries TRBV5-1 and TRBJ1-5; 10 nucleotides align to TRBD1. V lost 3 bases to trimming and J lost 8 bases; unmatched junction nucleotides: 8. Germline V CDR1 and CDR2: SGHRS, YFSETQ. The CDR3 has 15 amino acids. The CDR3 sequence is CASSSGQGVGEPQHF. CDR3 coding DNA: TGCGCCAGCAGCTCTGGACAGGGGGTTGGTGAGCCCCAGCATTTT. The full variable domain, with the rest looked up from reference TRBV5-1 and TRBJ1-5, is KAGVTQTPRYLIKTRGQQVTLSCSPISGHRSVSWYQQTPGQGLQFLFEYFSETQRNKGNFPGRFSGRQFSNSRSEMNVSTLELGDSALYLCASSSGQGVGEPQHFGDGTRLSIL.

Notes on this clonotype: One end of the junction is discordant with germline, which a read error may explain. V gene TRBV29-1 combines with J gene TRBJ2-7; weak D call: TRBD2 (6 bases). The germline V gene encodes CDR1 SQVTM and CDR2 ANQGSEA. CDR3 length equals 14 residues. The CDR3: CASTSPGDPYEQYF. DNA for the CDR3: TGTGCCAGCACCTCACCGGGGGACCCCTACGAGCAGTACTTC.

About this clonotype: This may come from a read error, since a much larger clone is one base off. The CDR3 does not close with the conserved phenylalanine or tryptophan, likely indicating a read error. The gene calls are TRBV7-6 and TRBJ1-1, with unresolved D. The V gene's germline CDR1 is SGHVS and CDR2 FNYEAQ. V lost 1 base, J lost 3 bases, and 12 bases lay in between. This CDR3 is built from 15 residues. The CDR3 DNA follows: TGTGCCAGCAGCTTAGATCCAGGAAGGGACACTGAAGCTTTCCTT. Translating it yields CASSLDPGRDTEAFL.

About this clonotype: One junction end does not reproduce the germline sequence, and a read error may be involved. The rearrangement joins TRBV10-3 to TRBJ1-5, with a weak D call TRBD1 (5 bases). The V gene's germline CDR1 is ENHRY and CDR2 SYGVKD. The CDR3 consists of 14 residues. The CDR3 loop is CASSFPFRVEPQHF. The DNA for the CDR3 is TGTGCCAGCAGTTTCCCTTTCAGGGTTGAGCCCCAGCATTTT.

The chain recombines TRBV29-1 with TRBJ2-7; 10 bases match TRBD1. The CDR3 loop spans 15 amino acids. Germline V CDR1 and CDR2: SQVTM, ANQGSEA. J was trimmed by 5 bases and V by 7 bases; bases with no gene match: 14. The CDR3 DNA sequence: TGCAGCGCTGACCCTTCCGGGACAGGGGTCAACGAGCAGTACTTC. Translated: CSADPSGTGVNEQYF.

This clonotype was counted at least ten times. This sequence joins TRBV7-2 and TRBJ2-7; either TRBD1 or TRBD2 may fit D (5 bases each). CDR3 size: 15 residues. Germline V gene lookup returns CDR1 SGHTA and CDR2 FQGNSA. With 5 bases removed from V and 6 bases from J, the gap between germline ends came to 20 bases. CDR3 region: CASSPPGTVPAEQYF. Written as DNA, the CDR3 is TGTGCCAGCAGCCCCCCCGGGACGGTCCCTGCCGAGCAGTACTTC.

In this sample, this clonotype turned up a few times. In DNA form, the CDR3 reads TGCGCCAGCAGCCAACGGGACAACTACGAGCAGTACTTC. Protein sequence: CASSQRDNYEQYF. This chain joins TRBV4-1 and TRBJ2-7; TRBD1 is a possible D gene (6 bases). This CDR3 contains 13 residues. Germline V lookup: CDR1 MGHRA, CDR2 YSYEKL. Trimming pared 2 bases from V and 3 bases from J, leaving 8 bases between.

The rearrangement joins TRBV24-1 to TRBJ1-4; D is perhaps TRBD1 (5 bases). CDR3 length: 16 amino acids. CDR1 KGHDR and CDR2 SFDVKD come from the germline V gene. Deletions cut 5 bases from V and 3 bases from J, with 15 bases between. The CDR3: CATSARVGGPNEKLFF. CDR3 sequence (DNA): TGTGCCACCAGTGCTAGAGTCGGGGGACCTAATGAAAAACTGTTTTTT.

This clonotype has just a few counts. J is TRBJ2-5 and V is TRBV4-1; D may correspond to TRBD1 or TRBD2 (5 bases each). V was trimmed by 0 bases and J by 0 bases, leaving 8 bases between them. CDR3 length equals 15 residues. Germline CDR1 MGHRA, CDR2 YSYEKL. This CDR3 reads CASSQDEGYQETQYF. Here the CDR3 DNA reads TGCGCCAGCAGCCAAGATGAGGGGTACCAAGAGACCCAGTACTTC.

This clonotype was observed a few times. The genes are TRBV10-3 and TRBJ2-7; 8 bases line up with TRBD1. CDR1 is ENHRY, CDR2 SYGVKD, per germline. With 4 bases clipped from V and 4 bases from J, the junction kept 12 bases outside the gene matches. The CDR3 is made up of 16 amino acids. The CDR3 DNA sequence: TGTGCCATCAGTGGGGCAGGGGGCCAATCCTATTACGAGCAGTACTTC. Translating gives CAISGAGGQSYYEQYF.